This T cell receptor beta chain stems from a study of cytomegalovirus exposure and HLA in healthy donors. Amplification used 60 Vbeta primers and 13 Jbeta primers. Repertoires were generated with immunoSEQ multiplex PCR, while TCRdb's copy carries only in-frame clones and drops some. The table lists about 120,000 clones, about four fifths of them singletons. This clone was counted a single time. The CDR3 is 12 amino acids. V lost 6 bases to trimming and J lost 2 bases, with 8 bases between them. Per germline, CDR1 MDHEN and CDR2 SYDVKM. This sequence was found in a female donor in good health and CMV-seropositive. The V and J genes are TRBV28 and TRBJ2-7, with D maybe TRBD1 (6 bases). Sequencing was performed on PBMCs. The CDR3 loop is CASSTGTYEQYF. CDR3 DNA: TGTGCCAGCAGCACAGGGACCTACGAGCAGTACTTC.